Listed below are T cell receptor beta chains from one sample, sequenced in a study of Ad26.COV2.S vaccination and SARS-CoV-2 variants. Sequenced by immunoSEQ multiplex PCR; TCRdb stores in-frame clones only, minus some. The table has more than 350,000 clones, 90% seen once. Sequencing used peripheral blood, obtained in a trial of Ad26.COV2.S vaccine versus placebo. Every receptor here comes from a person between 18 and 60 years old who received the Ad26.COV2.S COVID-19 vaccine or a placebo. Each CDR3 is given with its conserved first and last residue. The D gene is left open where the match is weak. The size entry is marked missing in some rows and otherwise reads once, few, many or a size class.

NA	TRBJ1-1	TRBV12-3/TRBV12-4	NA	CASSLARTDEAFF	TGTGCCAGCAGTTTAGCACGGACAGATGAAGCTTTCTTT
NA	TRBJ1-5	TRBV2	NA	CASSLDVADSNQPQHF	TGTGCCAGCAGCCTAGATGTGGCAGATAGCAATCAGCCCCAGCATTTT
NA	TRBJ1-4	TRBV27	NA	CASRAAAATNEKLFF	TGTGCCAGCAGGGCCGCGGCGGCAACTAATGAAAAACTGTTTTTT
NA	TRBJ2-3	TRBV28	NA	CATGPGSRDTQYF	TGTGCCACCGGCCCAGGGAGTAGAGATACGCAGTATTTT
NA	TRBJ2-7	TRBV12-3/TRBV12-4	NA	CATQGPGSYEQYF	TGTGCCACTCAGGGACCGGGGTCCTACGAGCAGTACTTC
TRBD1	TRBJ2-7	TRBV11-1	NA	CASSRDRAYEQYF	TGTGCCAGCAGCCGGGACAGGGCATACGAGCAGTACTTC
NA	TRBJ1-1	TRBV7-2	few	CASTPLSNLDEAFF	TGTGCCAGCACACCCCTAAGTAATCTGGATGAAGCTTTCTTT
TRBD2	TRBJ2-7	TRBV4-3	NA	CASSQGLAASYEQYF	TGCGCCAGCAGCCAAGGACTAGCGGCTTCCTACGAGCAGTACTTC
NA	TRBJ2-4	TRBV29-1	NA	CSAEVQGQAKNIQYF	TGCAGCGCCGAAGTTCAGGGTCAAGCCAAAAACATTCAGTACTTC
NA	TRBJ1-1	TRBV19	NA	CASSMAAGDTEAFF	TGTGCCAGTAGTATGGCGGCAGGGGACACTGAAGCTTTCTTT
NA	TRBJ2-5	TRBV7-9	NA	CASSLVGSETQYF	TGTGCCAGCAGCTTAGTAGGTTCGGAGACCCAGTACTTC
NA	TRBJ2-5	TRBV20-1	once	CSARDRGVHF	TGCAGTGCTAGAGATCGAGGGGTCCACTTC
TRBD1	TRBJ2-1	TRBV5-1	NA	CASSRGTVYGNEQFF	TGCGCCAGCAGCCGAGGGACAGTCTATGGGAATGAGCAGTTCTTC
NA	TRBJ1-1	TRBV5-1	NA	CASSLGQGMDTEAFF	TGCGCCAGCAGCTTGGGGCAGGGGATGGACACTGAAGCTTTCTTT
NA	TRBJ2-2	TRBV4-3	NA	CASSQDWAVGGELFF	TGCGCCAGCAGCCAAGATTGGGCAGTTGGCGGGGAGCTGTTTTTT
TRBD1	TRBJ1-2	TRBV7-2	NA	CASSLEGTGRDYTF	TGTGCCAGCAGCTTAGAGGGGACAGGAAGGGACTACACCTTC
TRBD2	TRBJ2-1	TRBV3-1/TRBV3-2	NA	CASSLLISRGTSGTLADYNEQFF	TGTGCCAGCAGCCTGCTGATCTCCCGTGGGACTAGCGGAACTCTGGCGGACTACAATGAGCAGTTCTTC
NA	TRBJ2-7	TRBV7-2	NA	CASSLIYEQYF	TGTGCCAGCAGCCTCATATACGAGCAGTACTTC
TRBD2	TRBJ2-1	TRBV5-4	NA	CASSFLAARGYNEQFF	TGTGCCAGCAGCTTCCTAGCGGCCCGGGGGTACAATGAGCAGTTCTTC
NA	TRBJ2-7	TRBV25-1	NA	CASSFVFEQYF	TGTGCCAGCAGTTTCGTGTTCGAGCAGTACTTC
NA	TRBJ2-7	TRBV30	NA	CAWSVNGYEQYF	TGTGCCTGGAGTGTAAACGGTTACGAGCAGTACTTC
NA	TRBJ2-5	TRBV18	NA	CASSLGLGQETQYF	TGTGCCAGCTCACTGGGCTTAGGGCAAGAGACCCAGTACTTC
NA	TRBJ1-2	TRBV20-1	NA	CSASMSGYTF	TGCAGTGCTAGTATGAGTGGCTACACCTTC
NA	TRBJ2-1	TRBV27	NA	CASSLSGDNEQFF	TGTGCCAGCAGTTTAAGTGGCGACAATGAGCAGTTCTTC
NA	TRBJ1-1	TRBV25-1	NA	CASSSEMNTEAFF	TGTGCCAGCAGTTCCGAGATGAACACTGAAGCTTTCTTT
TRBD1	TRBJ1-1	TRBV30	few	CAWSRQGDTEAFF	TGTGCCTGGAGTCGCCAGGGGGACACTGAAGCTTTCTTT
NA	TRBJ2-1	TRBV30	NA	CAWGTSIAEQFF	TGTGCCTGGGGTACTTCTATTGCTGAGCAGTTCTTC
NA	TRBJ2-7	TRBV4-1	NA	CASSQASGGRSPYEQYF	TGCGCCAGCAGCCAAGCGTCCGGTGGGAGGTCGCCCTACGAGCAGTACTTC
NA	TRBJ1-5	TRBV28	NA	CASSSSGQPQHF	TGTGCCAGCAGTTCGTCAGGGCAGCCCCAGCATTTT
NA	TRBJ2-6	TRBV7-9	NA	CASSLATGNSVGANVLTF	TGTGCCAGCAGCTTAGCAACGGGAAACTCGGTAGGGGCCAACGTCCTGACTTTC
NA	TRBJ2-7	TRBV9	NA	CASSVDPGALSYEQYF	TGTGCCAGCAGCGTAGACCCGGGGGCTCTCTCCTACGAGCAGTACTTC
TRBD1	TRBJ2-2	TRBV4-3	NA	CASSPGDRDDVGELFF	TGCGCCAGCAGCCCAGGCGACAGGGACGACGTCGGGGAGCTGTTTTTT
NA	TRBJ1-1	TRBV4-2	NA	CASSQDALMGGVGFF	TGTGCCAGCAGCCAAGATGCCCTTATGGGGGGAGTGGGTTTCTTT
NA	TRBJ2-7	TRBV29-1	NA	CSVGEFSSEQYF	TGCAGCGTTGGCGAGTTTAGTAGCGAGCAGTACTTC
NA	TRBJ2-4	TRBV3-1/TRBV3-2	NA	CASSQESLAHLGGNIQYF	TGTGCCAGCAGCCAAGAAAGCCTAGCGCACCTAGGGGGAAACATTCAGTACTTC
NA	TRBJ2-7	TRBV28	NA	CASTPQGLTYEQYF	TGTGCCAGCACCCCTCAGGGCCTCACCTACGAGCAGTACTTC
TRBD1	TRBJ1-4	TRBV5-4	NA	CASSLGGQGGEKLFF	TGTGCCAGCAGCTTGGGTGGACAGGGAGGTGAAAAACTGTTTTTT
NA	TRBJ2-7	TRBV7-8	NA	CASSPTTGPEQYF	TGTGCCAGCAGCCCAACAACAGGGCCCGAGCAGTACTTC
TRBD1	TRBJ1-2	TRBV6-5	NA	CASSWDRGAYTF	TGTGCCAGCAGTTGGGACAGAGGTGCCTACACCTTC
TRBD2	TRBJ2-7	TRBV7-9	few	CASSLTASGYEQYF	TGTGCCAGCAGCTTAACCGCTAGCGGCTACGAGCAGTACTTC
TRBD1	TRBJ2-5	TRBV9	NA	CASSVGGTGSQETQYF	TGTGCCAGCAGCGTTGGTGGGACAGGGTCCCAAGAGACCCAGTACTTC
NA	TRBJ1-1	TRBV15	NA	CATSRDARGIVNTEAFF	TGTGCCACCAGCAGAGATGCCAGGGGAATTGTGAACACTGAAGCTTTCTTT
NA	TRBJ2-3	TRBV10-3	NA	CAISASGNGLDTQYF	TGTGCCATCAGTGCTTCGGGAAACGGTTTAGATACGCAGTATTTT
TRBD1	TRBJ1-1	TRBV6-5	NA	CASSQGGFTDTEAFF	TGTGCCAGCAGTCAGGGGGGTTTCACGGACACTGAAGCTTTCTTT
NA	TRBJ2-5	TRBV23-1	NA	CASRALKQQETQYF	TGCGCCAGCAGGGCCTTGAAACAACAAGAGACCCAGTACTTC
NA	TRBJ2-5	TRBV11-2	NA	CASSLDPGQQETQYF	TGTGCCAGCAGCTTAGATCCCGGACAGCAAGAGACCCAGTACTTC
TRBD1	TRBJ2-5	TRBV7-9	NA	CASSLQGASETQYF	TGTGCCAGCAGCTTGCAGGGGGCTTCAGAGACCCAGTACTTC
NA	TRBJ1-2	TRBV19	NA	CATTSSDINYGYTF	TGTGCCACCACCTCCTCGGACATAAACTATGGCTACACCTTC
NA	TRBJ1-1	TRBV6-5	once	CASSYGDLNTEAFF	TGTGCCAGCAGTTACGGTGACCTGAACACTGAAGCTTTCTTT
TRBD1	TRBJ1-5	TRBV7-9	few	CASSPGQAPRQPQHF	TGTGCCAGCAGCCCGGGACAGGCCCCTCGTCAGCCCCAGCATTTT
TRBD2	TRBJ2-3	TRBV4-3	NA	CASSQLAGGVDTQYF	TGCGCCAGCAGCCAACTAGCGGGAGGTGTAGATACGCAGTATTTT
TRBD2	TRBJ2-7	TRBV5-6	NA	CASSLGLAGGPVDEQYF	TGTGCCAGCAGCTTGGGACTAGCGGGAGGGCCTGTGGACGAGCAGTACTTC
NA	TRBJ2-3	TRBV11-2	NA	CASSPQHSRTDTQYF	TGTGCCAGCAGCCCCCAACACTCACGCACAGATACGCAGTATTTT
TRBD2	TRBJ2-2	TRBV11-2	NA	CASSRLAEITGELFF	TGTGCCAGCAGTCGACTAGCGGAAATCACCGGGGAGCTGTTTTTT
NA	TRBJ2-3	TRBV24-1	NA	CATKGDFPDTQYF	TGTGCCACCAAAGGGGATTTCCCAGATACGCAGTATTTT
NA	TRBJ1-6	TRBV4-1	NA	CASSQGISNSPLHF	TGCGCCAGCAGCCAGGGGATTAGTAATTCACCCCTCCACTTT
NA	TRBJ1-5	TRBV7-3	few	CASSPNHNQPQHF	TGTGCCAGCAGCCCTAACCACAATCAGCCCCAGCATTTT
TRBD2	TRBJ2-7	TRBV5-6	NA	CASSLVVGSGSLVYEQYF	TGTGCCAGCAGCTTGGTGGTGGGTAGCGGGAGTCTAGTCTACGAGCAGTACTTC
TRBD1	TRBJ1-1	TRBV11-2	NA	CASSSSDRGDTEAFF	TGTGCCAGCAGCTCCTCGGACAGGGGAGACACTGAAGCTTTCTTT